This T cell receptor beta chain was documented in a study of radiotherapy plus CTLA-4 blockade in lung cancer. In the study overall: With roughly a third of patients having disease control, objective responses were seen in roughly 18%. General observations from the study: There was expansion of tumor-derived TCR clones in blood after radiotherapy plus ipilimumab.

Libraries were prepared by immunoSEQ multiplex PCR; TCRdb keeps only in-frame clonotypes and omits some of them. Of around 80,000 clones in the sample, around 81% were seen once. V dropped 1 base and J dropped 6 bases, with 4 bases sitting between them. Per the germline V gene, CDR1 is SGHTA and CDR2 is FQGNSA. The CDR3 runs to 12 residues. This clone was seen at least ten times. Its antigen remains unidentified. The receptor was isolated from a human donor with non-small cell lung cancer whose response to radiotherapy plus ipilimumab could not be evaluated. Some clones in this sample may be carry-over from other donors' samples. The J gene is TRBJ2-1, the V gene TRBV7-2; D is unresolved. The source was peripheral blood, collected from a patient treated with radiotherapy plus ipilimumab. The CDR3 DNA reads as TGTGCCAGCAGCTTAGACACCAATGAGCAGTTCTTC. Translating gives CASSLDTNEQFF.